These 12 T cell receptor beta chains were all obtained from the same sample, sequenced in a study of Ad26.COV2.S vaccination and SARS-CoV-2 variants. Clones were read by immunoSEQ multiplex PCR, and TCRdb kept only the in-frame ones, dropping some. The sample comprises 300,000 to 400,000 clones, 85% of which are singletons, and 2% to 2.5% rests with the top ten. The sample's treatment: some 19 received Ad26.COV2.S at low or high dose, single or two shots; five or six received placebo; per-sample allocation not given. Day 63 after the first injection of vaccine or placebo was the sampling time. The sequenced sample was peripheral blood, obtained in a trial of Ad26.COV2.S vaccine versus placebo. Receptor source: a person aged 18-65 years who received the Ad26.COV2.S COVID-19 vaccine or a placebo.

This chain joins TRBV24-1 and TRBJ1-5; 9 nucleotides align to TRBD1. CDR1 is KGHDR and CDR2 is SFDVKD in the germline V gene. This CDR3 comprises 15 residues. V lost 2 bases, J lost 6 bases, and 4 bases stayed unmatched. CDR3 in DNA: TGTGCCACCAGTGATTCTACAGGGGGCGGTCAGCCCCAGCATTTT. Translation gives CATSDSTGGGQPQHF.

The V call is TRBV9, the J call TRBJ1-1; the match to TRBD1 covers 8 bases. Per the germline V gene, CDR1 is SGDLS and CDR2 is YYNGEE. There are 17 residues in the CDR3. The trim removed 0 bases at V and 2 bases at J, leaving 9 bases unmatched. CDR3 DNA sequence: TGTGCCAGCAGCGTAGGGTCCCAGGGGGCGATCAACACTGAAGCTTTCTTT. Amino acid sequence: CASSVGSQGAINTEAFF.

V is TRBV18 and J is TRBJ2-7, with TRBD1 as a possible D gene (6 bases). CDR1 and CDR2 from the germline V gene are KGHSH and LQKENI. The V and J ends lost 3 bases and 4 bases respectively, with 13 bases between them. The CDR3 has 14 amino acids. The CDR3 spells CASSPKGQRYEQYF. As DNA, the CDR3 is TGTGCCAGCTCACCGAAAGGACAGAGATACGAGCAGTACTTC.

J is TRBJ1-1 and V is TRBV6-5, with TRBD1 matching 9 bases. V shed 7 bases and J 5 bases; nucleotides not matched to a gene: 11. The CDR3 contains 15 residues. Germline CDR1 is MNHEY and CDR2 is SVGAGI. The CDR3 sequence is CASNFLYRGRTEAFF. CDR3 DNA: TGTGCCAGCAACTTCCTATACAGGGGGCGGACTGAAGCTTTCTTT.

The rearrangement joins TRBV29-1 to TRBJ2-7; 7 bases map to TRBD1. The V segment lost 6 bases and the J segment 1 base; nucleotides outside the gene matches: 3. CDR1 is SQVTM and CDR2 is ANQGSEA in the germline V gene. This CDR3 has 12 amino acids. CDR3 region: CSVWDRSYEQYF. CDR3 DNA: TGCAGCGTCTGGGACAGATCCTACGAGCAGTACTTC.

The J gene is TRBJ1-2, the V gene TRBV19, with D uncertain. The CDR3 loop spans 16 amino acids. Trimming shortened V by 2 bases and J by 7 bases, and 20 bases separated the two germline ends. Per the germline V gene, CDR1 is LNHDA and CDR2 is SQIVND (reference sequence). The chain's CDR3 is CASSILKKEGARGYTF. The CDR3 bases are TGTGCCAGTAGTATACTAAAGAAGGAGGGTGCGCGTGGCTACACCTTC. The full variable domain, in which reference TRBV19 and TRBJ1-2 provide the parts outside the CDR3, is DGGITQSPKYLFRKEGQNVTLSCEQNLNHDAMYWYRQDPGQGLRLIYYSQIVNDFQKGDIAEGYSVSREKKESFPLTVTSAQKNPTAFYLCASSILKKEGARGYTFGSGTRLTVV.

The rearrangement uses TRBV6-5 and TRBJ2-5; D remains unclear. The ends were cut back, 4 bases at V and 13 bases at J, with 19 bases in the middle. The CDR3 extends over 13 amino acids. Germline V gene lookup returns CDR1 MNHEY and CDR2 SVGAGI. The CDR3 here is CASSSHPHSPGYF. The CDR3 DNA reads TGTGCCAGCAGTTCTCACCCCCACAGCCCAGGGTACTTC.

The chain uses TRBV6-1 and TRBJ2-7, with TRBD2 as a possible D gene (5 bases). The CDR3 has 14 residues. Germline CDR1 MNHNS, CDR2 SASEGT. V shed 1 base and J shed 2 bases, with 9 bases lying between them. CDR3 amino acids: CASSEEAGTYEQYF. CDR3 sequence (DNA): TGTGCCAGCAGTGAAGAGGCGGGCACCTACGAGCAGTACTTC.

This clone was seen a few times. This chain connects TRBV10-2 to TRBJ1-5, with 7 positions matching TRBD1. This CDR3 contains 17 residues. Germline V CDR1 and CDR2: WSHSY, SAAADI. V lost 0 bases and J lost 0; bases outside the gene matches: 5. This CDR3 reads CASSESIGQVSNQPQHF. The DNA of the CDR3 is TGCGCCAGCAGTGAGTCGATTGGACAGGTTAGCAATCAGCCCCAGCATTTT.

The genes are TRBV12-3 or TRBV12-4 and TRBJ2-7; 9 nucleotides line up with TRBD1. CDR3 length equals 13 residues. After removal of 6 bases from V and 3 bases from J, the junction contained 3 bases not matched to a gene. CDR3 region: CASSTGGYYEQYF. In DNA form, the CDR3 reads TGTGCCAGCAGCACAGGGGGCTACTACGAGCAGTACTTC.

The V and J genes are TRBV4-1 and TRBJ1-1, with D perhaps matching TRBD1 (6 bases). The CDR3 runs to 16 residues. CDR1 is MGHRA, CDR2 YSYEKL, per germline. Trimming took 3 bases from V and 4 from J, leaving 18 bases between them. The CDR3 spells CASSQARGSAGTEAFF. Written as DNA, the CDR3 is TGCGCCAGCAGCCAGGCCAGGGGTTCGGCGGGCACTGAAGCTTTCTTT.

V usage is TRBV10-3 and J usage is TRBJ2-3, with D unclear. V dropped 8 bases and J dropped 2 bases, with 14 bases sitting between them. The CDR3 runs 14 residues. Germline V gene data show CDR1 as ENHRY and CDR2 as SYGVKD. The CDR3 DNA is TGTGCCATCGCCGCGACGGGCAACACAGATACGCAGTATTTT. It yields the protein CAIAATGNTDTQYF.